One and the same sample provided the 8 T cell receptor beta chains below, sequenced in a study of T-cell reconstitution after alpha-beta-depleted transplantation in children. Unique molecular identifiers were incorporated when the TCRbeta library was constructed. TCRdb re-called the PCR reads through MiXCR, storing one row per CDR3 protein. This table has approximately 350,000 distinct CDR3 sequences, over 9% appearing once. Sequenced material: PBMCs from the stem cell graft donor, taken from the stem cell graft. Receptor source: a human donor who donated a stem cell graft to a child with acute lymphoblastic leukemia.

The chain is built from TRBV4-1 and TRBJ2-7; D call uncertain. V lost 1 base to trimming and J lost 3 bases, with 7 bases between them. Germline values: CDR1 MGHRA, CDR2 YSYEKL. CDR3 length equals 13 residues. CDR3 sequence (DNA): TGCGCCAGCAGCCAAGGACACCGCTACGAGCAGTACTTC. Translated: CASSQGHRYEQYF.

The chain links TRBV5-5 to TRBJ2-2, with TRBD1 as a possible D gene (5 bases). The germline V gene encodes CDR1 SGHKS and CDR2 YYEKEE (reference sequence). The CDR3 is made up of 15 amino acids. Trimming stripped 4 bases from V and 4 bases from J, with 14 bases between. CDR3: CASSPQGGPTGELFF. The CDR3 region has the DNA TGTGCCAGCAGCCCGCAGGGCGGACCCACCGGGGAGCTGTTTTTT.

This clonotype was seen repeatedly, ten times or more. The chain employs TRBV20-1 and TRBJ2-7; the D gene is possibly TRBD1 (8 bases). This CDR3 is built from 12 residues. CDR1 is DFQATT and CDR2 is SNEGSKA in the germline V gene (reference sequence). The CDR3 protein is CRGTGGSYEQYF. In nucleotides, the CDR3 is TGCAGGGGGACAGGCGGGAGCTACGAGCAGTACTTC.

This clonotype was found a few times. The chain is built from TRBV20-1 and TRBJ2-1; the D is unclear. This CDR3 has 13 residues. Trimming took 5 bases from V and 6 from J, leaving 14 bases between them. Germline values: CDR1 DFQATT, CDR2 SNEGSKA (reference sequence). CDR3 residues: CSAYHANPNEQFF. The DNA for the CDR3 is TGCAGTGCTTACCACGCGAACCCCAATGAGCAGTTCTTC.

This clonotype was recorded a few times. The chain links TRBV12-3 or TRBV12-4 to TRBJ2-1; TRBD1 aligns across 8 bases. This CDR3 has 14 amino acids. V shed 5 bases, J shed 9 bases, and the junction held 9 bases outside the gene matches. CDR3 bases: TGTGCCAGCAGTGTAGGGACAGGTTTTTTTGAGCAGTTCTTC. Its protein product is CASSVGTGFFEQFF.

This clonotype has a handful of counts. J is TRBJ2-7 and V is TRBV12-3 or TRBV12-4; 10 nucleotides line up with TRBD2. Losses at the gene ends were 3 bases for V and 0 bases for J; bases not matched to a gene: 8. The CDR3 loop spans 17 amino acids. Here the CDR3 DNA reads TGTGCCAGCAGTTTTGGCCTAGCGGGAGATTTCTCCTACGAGCAGTACTTC. Protein product: CASSFGLAGDFSYEQYF.

The table lists this clonotype with a few counts. The chain joins TRBV7-2 to TRBJ2-1; D remains unclear. Trimming shortened V by 4 bases and J by 3 bases, and 13 bases separated the two germline ends. Germline V gives CDR1 SGHTA, CDR2 FQGNSA. This CDR3 comprises 15 residues. This CDR3 reads CASSSVGRNYNEQFF. DNA for the CDR3: TGTGCCAGCAGCTCGGTTGGACGGAACTACAATGAGCAGTTCTTC.

This clonotype was seen only a few times. The J gene is TRBJ2-7, the V gene TRBV5-5, with D possibly matching TRBD1 (5 bases). Germline V gene sequence: CDR1 SGHKS, CDR2 YYEKEE (reference sequence). This CDR3 has 15 amino acids. Trimming cost V 2 bases and J 4 bases, with 16 bases left between them. The CDR3 nucleotides are TGTGCCAGCAGCTTCACCGACAGTTGGCGATACGAGCAGTACTTC. It is translated as CASSFTDSWRYEQYF.